A selection of T cell receptor beta chains follows, all from one sample in a study of yellow fever vaccine responses in identical twins. TCRdb reanalysed the RT-PCR reads using MiXCR and keeps one entry per CDR3 protein. The sample lists fewer than 5,500 distinct CDR3 sequences, about 82% occurring once. Here the sequenced sample was T cells from blood (PBMCs), unsorted or a sorted subset (not recorded which), taken before or after yellow fever vaccination (not recorded which). These receptors were collected from a woman aged 18 to 35 who received the yellow fever vaccine. CDR3s include the opening cysteine and the closing phenylalanine or tryptophan. A D gene is named only where the DNA matches it firmly. Clone size is given for some rows only: seen once, a few or many times, or a class if the clone is expanded.

clone_size	d_call	v_call	j_call	cdr3_aa	cdr3_nt
-	-	TRBV7-9	TRBJ2-3	CASSLTDTQYF	TGTGCCAGCAGCTTGACTGATACGCAGTATTTT
-	-	TRBV29-1	TRBJ2-1	CSVEVNGALQFF	TGCAGCGTTGAAGTCAATGGGGCTTTGCAGTTCTTC
few	-	TRBV28	TRBJ2-3	CASRPVQRGGTDTQYF	TGTGCCAGCAGGCCAGTCCAGAGAGGGGGGACAGATACGCAGTATTTT
-	-	TRBV12-3/TRBV12-4	TRBJ2-5	CASSLVQQETQYF	TGTGCCAGCAGTTTAGTGCAGCAAGAGACCCAGTACTTC
-	-	TRBV7-9	TRBJ2-5	CASSSQGAKETQYF	TGTGCCAGCAGCTCGCAGGGCGCGAAAGAGACCCAGTACTTC
-	-	TRBV11-3	TRBJ2-5	CASSFIEETQYF	TGTGCCAGCAGCTTTATCGAAGAGACCCAGTACTTC
-	-	TRBV7-6	TRBJ1-1	CASSLDLAGVNTEAFF	TGTGCCAGCAGCTTAGACTTGGCAGGGGTGAACACTGAAGCTTTCTTT
few	-	TRBV4-1	TRBJ2-7	CASSPGEGYNEQYF	TGCGCCAGCAGCCCGGGAGAGGGGTACAACGAGCAGTACTTC
-	-	TRBV11-2	TRBJ2-7	CASSPPLHYEQYF	TGTGCCAGCAGCCCCCCCCTCCACTACGAGCAGTACTTC
-	-	TRBV20-1	TRBJ2-7	CSARDSGTLSYEQYF	TGCAGTGCTAGAGATTCCGGGACATTGAGTTACGAGCAGTACTTC
-	-	TRBV5-6	TRBJ2-7	CASSLRVEQYF	TGTGCCAGCAGCTTGCGGGTCGAGCAGTACTTC
-	TRBD2	TRBV11-2	TRBJ2-5	CASGQGLAGNQETQYF	TGTGCCAGCGGGCAAGGACTAGCGGGAAACCAAGAGACCCAGTACTTC
-	-	TRBV9	TRBJ1-2	CASSVGGGSVYGYTF	TGTGCCAGCAGCGTAGGAGGGGGTTCTGTCTATGGCTACACCTTC
-	-	TRBV11-2	TRBJ2-7	CASSSQGQVYEQYF	TGTGCCAGCAGCTCCCAGGGCCAAGTATACGAGCAGTACTTC
-	-	TRBV7-3	TRBJ2-3	CASSPNIEGTQYF	TGTGCCAGCAGCCCTAACATCGAGGGTACGCAGTATTTT
-	-	TRBV5-1	TRBJ2-2	CASSLGLPAGELFF	TGCGCCAGCAGCTTGGGGCTTCCCGCCGGGGAGCTGTTTTTT
-	TRBD1	TRBV11-2	TRBJ1-2	CASSLEEGAYGYTF	TGTGCCAGCAGCTTAGAAGAGGGGGCATATGGCTACACCTTC
-	-	TRBV29-1	TRBJ1-6	CSVGTGPNSPLHF	TGCAGCGTTGGTACAGGGCCCAATTCACCCCTCCACTTT
-	-	TRBV11-1	TRBJ2-4	CASSFETLKNIQYF	TGTGCCAGCAGCTTCGAGACTTTGAAAAACATTCAGTACTTC
-	-	TRBV20-1	TRBJ2-7	CSASLLVVEQYF	TGCAGTGCTAGTCTCCTAGTTGTCGAGCAGTACTTC
-	-	TRBV6-1	TRBJ2-4	CASSPEGVAKNIQYF	TGTGCCAGCAGTCCAGAGGGGGTAGCCAAAAACATTCAGTACTTC
-	TRBD2	TRBV14	TRBJ2-7	CASSQKSRLAGVFYEQYF	TGTGCCAGCAGCCAAAAATCAAGACTAGCGGGAGTTTTCTACGAGCAGTACTTC
-	-	TRBV10-3	TRBJ2-7	CAVARDGLYEQYF	TGTGCCGTGGCCCGGGACGGATTATACGAGCAGTACTTC
-	-	TRBV12-3/TRBV12-4	TRBJ2-7	CASSRLTHEQYF	TGTGCCAGCAGTCGATTGACCCACGAGCAGTACTTC
-	TRBD2	TRBV11-1	TRBJ2-1	CASSLATSGTNYNEQIF	TGTGCCAGCAGCTTAGCGACTAGCGGGACAAACTACAATGAGCAGATCTTC
-	-	TRBV4-2	TRBJ2-5	CASSQVGAYQETQYF	TGTGCCAGCAGCCAAGTGGGAGCGTACCAAGAGACCCAGTACTTC
-	TRBD2	TRBV5-1	TRBJ2-1	CASSLIAGGYNEQFF	TGCGCCAGCAGCTTAATAGCGGGGGGGTACAATGAGCAGTTCTTC
-	-	TRBV11-1	TRBJ2-7	CASSSVDEQYF	TGTGCCAGCAGCTCCGTGGACGAGCAGTACTTC
-	-	TRBV18	TRBJ2-3	CASSPPASTDTQYF	TGTGCCAGCTCACCACCTGCCTCCACAGATACGCAGTATTTT
-	-	TRBV7-9	TRBJ2-7	CASSARDGTYEQYF	TGTGCCAGCAGCGCACGGGACGGAACCTACGAGCAGTACTTC
-	TRBD2	TRBV11-3	TRBJ2-3	CASSAGLAADTQYF	TGTGCCAGCAGCGCCGGACTAGCGGCAGATACGCAGTATTTT
-	TRBD1	TRBV30	TRBJ2-7	CAWAGTGISYEQYF	TGTGCCTGGGCAGGGACAGGCATTTCCTACGAGCAGTACTTC
-	TRBD1	TRBV29-1	TRBJ2-1	CSAPGQGANEQFF	TGCAGCGCCCCGGGACAGGGGGCTAATGAGCAGTTCTTC
-	-	TRBV11-3	TRBJ1-1	CANSLGKGNTEAFF	TGTGCCAACAGCTTAGGGAAGGGGAACACTGAAGCTTTCTTT
-	-	TRBV10-3	TRBJ2-3	CAISSGAQDTQYF	TGTGCCATCAGTTCGGGGGCTCAAGATACGCAGTATTTT
-	-	TRBV6-5	TRBJ1-1	CASSWGGAEAFF	TGTGCCAGCAGTTGGGGTGGGGCTGAAGCTTTCTTT